Below, 3 T cell receptor beta chains from the same sample are listed, as sequenced in a study of identical twins. TCRdb reprocessed the 5' RACE reads via MiXCR and lists one record per CDR3 protein. This table holds some 900,000 distinct CDR3 sequences, 9% to 15% found once. This sample was also put to use in a study of yellow fever vaccine responses in identical twins.

The source material was PBMCs. The receptors stem from a woman under 30 in good health.

The chain joins TRBV29-1 to TRBJ2-1, with TRBD2 matching over 8 bases. The CDR3 has 13 residues. V was pared by 6 bases and J by 2 bases, with 3 bases of the junction left unmatched. CDR1 SQVTM and CDR2 ANQGSEA come from the germline V gene. The CDR3 nucleotides read TGCAGCGTATGGACTAGCCCCTACAATGAGCAGTTCTTC. Translating it yields CSVWTSPYNEQFF.

V usage is TRBV5-1 and J usage is TRBJ2-7; D is perhaps TRBD2 (5 bases). Trimming removed 7 bases from V and 2 bases from J, with 16 bases in between. Per germline, CDR1 SGHRS and CDR2 YFSETQ. CDR3 length: 14 residues. DNA for the CDR3: TGCGCCAGCGCCGAAGGGTCGGGAACCTACGAGCAGTACTTC. Its protein product is CASAEGSGTYEQYF.

The V and J genes are TRBV12-3 or TRBV12-4 and TRBJ2-1; D remains unclear. The ends were cut back, 2 bases at V and 16 bases at J, with 15 bases in the middle. CDR3 size: 12 residues. The CDR3 is CASSLNLAPSFF. Here the CDR3 DNA reads TGTGCCAGCAGTTTAAACTTAGCCCCCAGTTTCTTC.